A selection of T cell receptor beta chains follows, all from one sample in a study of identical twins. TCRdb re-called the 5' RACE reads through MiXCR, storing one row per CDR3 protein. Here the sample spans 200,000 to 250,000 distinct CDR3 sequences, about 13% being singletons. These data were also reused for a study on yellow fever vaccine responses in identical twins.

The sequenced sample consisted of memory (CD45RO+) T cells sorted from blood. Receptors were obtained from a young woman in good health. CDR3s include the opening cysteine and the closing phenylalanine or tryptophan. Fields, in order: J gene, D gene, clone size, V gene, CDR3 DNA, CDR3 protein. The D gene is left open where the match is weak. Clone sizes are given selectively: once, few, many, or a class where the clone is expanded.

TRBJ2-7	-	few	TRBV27	TGTGCCAGCAGCATCAGGGTCAAGTCGTACGAGCAGTACTTC	CASSIRVKSYEQYF
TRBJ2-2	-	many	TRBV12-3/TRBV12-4	TGTGCCAGCGCTACAAAACCGAACACCGGGGAGCTGTTTTTT	CASATKPNTGELFF
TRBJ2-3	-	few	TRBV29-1	TGCAGTCTTCAGACGGGCCTTGGCGGAGATACGCAGTATTTT	CSLQTGLGGDTQYF
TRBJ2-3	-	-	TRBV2	TGTGCCAGCAGTGAGGACAGATACACAGATACGCAGTATTTT	CASSEDRYTDTQYF
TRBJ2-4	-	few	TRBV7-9	TGTGCCAGCAGCTTAGGGCAGTCAGGAAACATTCAGTACTTC	CASSLGQSGNIQYF
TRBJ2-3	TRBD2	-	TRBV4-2	TGTGCCAGCAGCCCGAAAGGGACTAGCGGACGCGCAGATACGCAGTATTTT	CASSPKGTSGRADTQYF
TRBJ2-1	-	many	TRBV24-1	TGTGCCACCAGTTTGACCGGGACAACCTCCTACAATGAGCAGTTCTTC	CATSLTGTTSYNEQFF
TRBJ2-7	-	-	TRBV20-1	TGCAGTGCCCTTGTGGGCGGGGGCACCTACGAGCAGTACTTC	CSALVGGGTYEQYF
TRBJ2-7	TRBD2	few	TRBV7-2	TGTGCCAGCAGCGCACCCACTAGCGGGGGCCTTGGGGAGCAGTACTTC	CASSAPTSGGLGEQYF
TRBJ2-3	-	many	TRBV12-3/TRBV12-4	TGTGCCAGCAGTTTACACCAGGGGGCGGGAGGTAATACGCAGTATTTT	CASSLHQGAGGNTQYF
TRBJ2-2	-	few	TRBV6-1	TGTGCCAGCACCTCGGGGATCCGGACCGGGGAGCTGTTTTTT	CASTSGIRTGELFF
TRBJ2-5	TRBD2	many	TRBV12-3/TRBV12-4	TGTGCCACCGGACTAGCCGGAACAGAGACCCAGTACTTC	CATGLAGTETQYF
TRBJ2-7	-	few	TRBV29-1	TGCAGCGTTGATAATCAGGGCTACGAGCAGTACTTC	CSVDNQGYEQYF